This T cell receptor beta chain stems from a study of T cell responses to AZD1222 COVID-19 vaccine. General study points: Among those given AZD1222, only five or six were seropositive at baseline. Females outnumbered males among donors, who were mostly white British; clonal diversity was possibly underestimated. Regions 160-218 and 743-854 held dominance among vaccine-associated CD4 TCRs, which spanned spike.

Pooled in the analysis were second doses at about 4 or about 12 weeks. The repertoire was sequenced with immunoSEQ multiplex PCR; TCRdb's copy has only in-frame clones and lacks some. The sample contains tens of thousands of clones, roughly nine tenths of which appear only once. In its sample, this clone was seen a few times. Antigen unknown. The source material was peripheral blood, sampled 28 days after the second AZD1222 dose. The TCR originated in an adult who received the AZD1222 COVID-19 vaccine.

The CDR3 here is CASSDRDTGELFF. For the CDR3, the DNA is TGTGCCAGCAGTGACAGGGACACCGGGGAGCTGTTTTTT. The chain employs TRBV6-4 and TRBJ2-2, with unresolved D. Germline V gene data show CDR1 as MRHNA and CDR2 as SNTAGT. The CDR3 is 13 residues long. Trimming shortened V by 2 bases and J by 3 bases, and 4 bases separated the two germline ends.